This section outlines one TCR beta chain sequence together with its context. Some clones are missing from TCRdb's copy, which holds only in-frame ones; the method was immunoSEQ multiplex PCR. The sample contains tens of thousands of clones, 65% to 90% of which appear only once. The sample is drawn from a study of blood T cell repertoires in COVID-19. The V gene lost 0 bases and the J gene lost 4 bases, with 7 bases spanning the gap. CDR3 length: 13 amino acids. Germline V gene data show CDR1 as GTSNPN and CDR2 as SVGIG (reference sequence). J is TRBJ1-5 and V is TRBV30; D might be TRBD1 (5 bases). The sequence was collected from a human donor in a cohort sampled during active COVID-19. The material sequenced was peripheral blood. DNA for the CDR3: TGTGCCTGGAGTGTCAGGGAAAATCAGCCCCAGCATTTT. The encoded protein is CAWSVRENQPQHF.